Here is one TCR beta chain with its context. Its specificity is unknown. The protocol was immunoSEQ multiplex PCR, while the TCRdb copy is restricted to in-frame clones and leaves out a portion. The table lists 150,000 or so clones, around 90% of them singletons. Per germline, CDR1 SGHRS and CDR2 YFSETQ. V dropped 2 bases and J dropped 4 bases, with 7 bases sitting between them. This CDR3 spans 12 amino acids. The sample comes from a study of T cell responses to AZD1222 COVID-19 vaccine. Study-level results: Spike-specific TCR repertoires showed rising breadth and depth after two AZD1222 doses.

This specimen consisted of peripheral blood, obtained on day 0 of AZD1222 vaccination. The rearrangement joins TRBV5-1 to TRBJ2-7; D is tentatively TRBD1 or TRBD2 (5 bases each). The sequence was obtained from an adult in good health. In nucleotides, the CDR3 is TGCGCCAGCAGCTTCGGGGCATACGAGCAGTACTTC. It yields the protein CASSFGAYEQYF.